Following are 25 T cell receptor beta chains from one sample sequenced in a study of cytomegalovirus exposure and HLA in healthy donors. With 60 Vbeta and 13 Jbeta primers, the PCR was carried out. Measured with immunoSEQ multiplex PCR; TCRdb has only the in-frame clones, and not every one. The table has hundreds of thousands of clones, approximately 80% seen once; the top ten hold 15%. Sequences were obtained from PBMCs. The receptors shown here come from a man aged 40-50 years in good health and CMV-seronegative.

V gene TRBV27 combines with J gene TRBJ1-6; D may be TRBD1 (5 bases). CDR3 size: 14 residues. Germline CDR1 reads MNHEY; CDR2 reads SMNVEV (reference sequence). Trimming shortened V by 3 bases and J by 9 bases, and 12 bases separated the two germline ends. The CDR3 protein is CASSFGREGSPLHF. CDR3 in DNA: TGTGCCAGCAGTTTTGGCAGGGAGGGTTCACCCCTCCACTTT.

The gene calls are TRBV9 and TRBJ2-5; the D is unclear. Germline-derived CDR1 and CDR2 are SGDLS and YYNGEE. This CDR3 contains 15 residues. Trimming took 3 bases from V and 5 from J, leaving 17 bases between them. The CDR3 coding sequence is TGTGCCAGCAGCGCGGTGGGCGCCTGGGCGGAGACCCAGTACTTC. This translates into CASSAVGAWAETQYF.

This clone appeared a few times. The chain has TRBV11-1 and TRBJ2-3; 10 bases match TRBD2. Germline loops: CDR1 SGHAT, CDR2 FQDESV (reference sequence). The V gene end was trimmed by 3 bases and the J gene end by 8 bases; junction bases not matched to a gene: 14. This CDR3 is built from 17 residues. CDR3 in amino acids: CASSFLNRLAGRGTQYF. The CDR3 coding sequence is TGTGCCAGCAGCTTTCTTAATCGACTAGCGGGCCGGGGTACGCAGTATTTT.

The V call is TRBV5-6, the J call TRBJ1-1; the match to TRBD1 covers 8 bases. J gave up 6 bases and V 3 bases, and 7 bases lay outside the gene matches. Germline CDR1 is SGHDT and CDR2 is YYEEEE. CDR3 size: 14 residues. The CDR3 DNA follows: TGTGCCAGCAGCTACGGACAGGGAAGCCCTGAAGCTTTCTTT. It encodes CASSYGQGSPEAFF. Complete variable domain (other parts from reference TRBV5-6 and TRBJ1-1): DAGVTQSPTHLIKTRGQQVTLRCSPKSGHDTVSWYQQALGQGPQFIFQYYEEEERQRGNFPDRFSGHQFPNYSSELNVNALLLGDSALYLCASSYGQGSPEAFFGQGTRLTVV.

V gene TRBV10-3 combines with J gene TRBJ2-2; TRBD1 matches at 9 bases. The CDR3 is made up of 15 amino acids. CDR1 is ENHRY and CDR2 is SYGVKD in the germline V gene. Losses at the gene ends were 4 bases for V and 4 bases for J; bases not matched to a gene: 4. This chain's CDR3 is CAISGDRVSTGELFF. The CDR3 region has the DNA TGTGCCATCAGTGGGGACAGGGTGAGCACCGGGGAGCTGTTTTTT.

The chain combines TRBV2 with TRBJ2-3; 9 nucleotides align to TRBD1. V lost 6 bases and J lost 0; bases outside the gene matches: 4. Looked up from germline, CDR1 is SNHLY and CDR2 is FYNNEI. The CDR3 extends over 15 amino acids. CDR3 sequence: CASSPGTGSTDTQYF. The DNA of the CDR3 is TGTGCCAGCAGCCCCGGGACAGGGAGCACAGATACGCAGTATTTT.

The chain links TRBV7-9 to TRBJ1-2, with D unclear. The CDR3 totals 14 residues. Deletions cut 3 bases from V and 3 bases from J, with 11 bases between. Germline V gene data show CDR1 as SEHNR and CDR2 as FQNEAQ (reference sequence). CDR3 DNA: TGTGCCAGCAGCTTTAGTGGAGGATACTATGGCTACACCTTC. It translates to CASSFSGGYYGYTF.

The chain employs TRBV2 and TRBJ2-1; 13 positions agree with TRBD2. Germline CDR1 SNHLY, CDR2 FYNNEI. The V gene end was trimmed by 5 bases and the J gene end by 0 bases; junction bases not matched to a gene: 13. The CDR3 contains 20 residues. The CDR3 region is CASSTVSGTSGVGSYNEQFF. Here the CDR3 DNA reads TGTGCCAGCAGTACAGTCTCTGGGACTAGCGGGGTTGGCTCCTACAATGAGCAGTTCTTC.

V gene TRBV12-5 combines with J gene TRBJ1-1, with D maybe TRBD1 (6 bases). Germline V lookup: CDR1 LGHNT, CDR2 FRNRAP. Trimming cost V 6 bases and J 7 bases, with 24 bases left between them. The CDR3 runs 16 residues. The CDR3 DNA reads TGTGCTAGTGGACCTTGGGGGGCTTTGGGGGGGGGTGAAGCTTTCTTT. Translated: CASGPWGALGGGEAFF. Full variable domain (rest looked up from reference TRBV12-5 and TRBJ1-1): DARVTQTPRHKVTEMGQEVTMRCQPILGHNTVFWYRQTMMQGLELLAYFRNRAPLDDSGMPKDRFSAEMPDATLATLKIQPSEPRDSAVYFCASGPWGALGGGEAFFGQGTRLTVV.

This rearrangement joins TRBV7-2 to TRBJ2-1; TRBD1 matches at 8 bases. With 5 bases clipped from V and 6 bases from J, the junction kept 3 bases outside the gene matches. In germline, CDR1 is SGHTA, CDR2 FQGNSA. This CDR3 region has 13 residues. The CDR3 region is CASSLGQGNEQFF. As DNA, the CDR3 is TGTGCCAGCAGCCTCGGACAGGGCAATGAGCAGTTCTTC.

The rearrangement links TRBV27 to TRBJ1-6; perhaps TRBD1 as D (5 bases). The germline V gene has CDR1 MNHEY and CDR2 SMNVEV (reference sequence). Trimming shortened V by 5 bases and J by 10 bases, and 27 bases separated the two germline ends. The CDR3 runs to 18 residues. CDR3: CASSSRAPGGTLGSPLHF. The CDR3 coding sequence is TGTGCCAGCAGTAGCCGGGCCCCGGGGGGGACCTTAGGATCACCCCTCCACTTT.

The rearrangement links TRBV7-8 to TRBJ1-2; D might be TRBD1 (5 bases). Germline CDR1 is SGHVS and CDR2 is FQNEAQ. The CDR3 has 15 residues. Trimming pared 1 base from V and 8 bases from J, leaving 17 bases between. In nucleotides, the CDR3 is TGTGCCAGCAGCTTAGGGGTTCGGCAGGGAGGGGGCTACACCTTC. This encodes CASSLGVRQGGGYTF.

The rearrangement uses TRBV6-1 and TRBJ1-2, with 8 bases identical to TRBD1. This CDR3 spans 15 amino acids. CDR1 and CDR2 (germline): MNHNS, SASEGT. The J segment lost 4 bases and the V segment lost 6 bases, leaving 10 bases of the junction unmatched. CDR3 DNA sequence: TGTGCCAGCAGGCTCCTGACAGGGGTACTCTATGGCTACACCTTC. Translated: CASRLLTGVLYGYTF.

The V and J genes are TRBV29-1 and TRBJ2-1, with TRBD2 as a possible D gene (5 bases). V was shortened by 0 bases and J by 4 bases, with 13 bases between the two germline ends. This CDR3 spans 15 amino acids. The V gene's germline CDR1 is SQVTM and CDR2 ANQGSEA. CDR3 amino acids: CSVEDPGGLYNEQFF. The CDR3 region has the DNA TGCAGCGTTGAAGATCCCGGCGGGTTGTACAATGAGCAGTTCTTC.

This clone has only a few counts. V gene TRBV4-1 combines with J gene TRBJ1-6, with 7 bases matching TRBD1. The CDR3 length is 18 residues. With V trimmed by 3 bases and J by 0 bases, 8 bases remained unmatched. Germline V lookup: CDR1 MGHRA, CDR2 YSYEKL. The CDR3 loop reads CASSQGDSHYSYNSPLHF. The CDR3 coding sequence is TGCGCCAGCAGCCAGGGGGACAGCCACTACTCCTATAATTCACCCCTCCACTTT.

This chain connects TRBV30 to TRBJ2-1, with 9 bases that match TRBD2. Germline trimming cut 5 bases from V and 5 bases from J; bases unmatched to any gene: 10. The germline gives CDR1 GTSNPN, CDR2 SVGIG (reference sequence). The CDR3 runs 15 residues. Written as DNA, the CDR3 is TGTGCCTGGGGAAAAGGGTCTAGCGGGAACAATGAGCAGTTCTTC. Translated: CAWGKGSSGNNEQFF.

This clone was observed once. The chain employs TRBV15 and TRBJ2-1; the D is unclear. The V end lost 1 base, the J end lost 7 bases, and 5 bases lay between the germline ends. Germline V gene lookup returns CDR1 LNHNV and CDR2 YYDKDF (reference sequence). There are 12 residues in the CDR3. The CDR3 is CATSRAKNEQFF. The CDR3 DNA reads as TGTGCCACCAGCAGAGCCAAAAATGAGCAGTTCTTC.

The chain has TRBV7-6 and TRBJ2-1, with 8 nucleotides matching TRBD2. This CDR3 has 15 residues. CDR1 SGHVS and CDR2 FNYEAQ come from the germline V gene. V shed 6 bases and J 9 bases; nucleotides not matched to a gene: 13. CDR3 bases: TGTGCCAGCAGATCTTTCGGGACTAGTTCGGGTGAGCAGTTCTTC. It codes for CASRSFGTSSGEQFF.

The chain uses TRBV4-2 and TRBJ1-4; the D is unclear. The CDR3 extends over 16 amino acids. Per germline, CDR1 LGHNA and CDR2 YNFKEQ. V was cut by 0 bases and J by 5 bases, with 13 bases left in between. The CDR3 DNA follows: TGTGCCAGCAGCCAAGATCCGGGATCCGGGAATGAAAAACTGTTTTTT. Residues: CASSQDPGSGNEKLFF.

V usage is TRBV28 and J usage is TRBJ1-4, with D uncertain. The CDR3 is 13 residues long. Trimming took 2 bases from V and 5 from J, leaving 6 bases between them. Germline CDR1 is MDHEN and CDR2 is SYDVKM. CDR3 in DNA: TGTGCCAGCAGTTTAGAGGGAAATGAAAAACTGTTTTTT. It yields the protein CASSLEGNEKLFF.

The rearrangement uses TRBV7-8 and TRBJ2-2; D is uncertain. The CDR3 is 16 residues long. Germline assignment: CDR1 SGHVS and CDR2 FQNEAQ. Trimming cost V 2 bases and J 2 bases, with 12 bases left between them. In nucleotides, the CDR3 is TGTGCCAGCAGCTTAATGAAGATGAGCAACACCGGGGAGCTGTTTTTT. Its protein product is CASSLMKMSNTGELFF.

This clone was seen more than once but under ten times. The chain has TRBV11-2 and TRBJ2-5; 7 bases map to TRBD2. V dropped 6 bases and J dropped 5; count of bases not matched to a gene: 9. In germline, CDR1 is SGHAT, CDR2 FQNNGV. The CDR3 covers 14 residues. DNA of the CDR3: TGTGCCAGCAGGCAGGTCGGGGGGATGGAGACCCAGTACTTC. Amino acid sequence: CASRQVGGMETQYF.

This chain connects TRBV7-2 to TRBJ2-3; 7 bases agree with TRBD2. This CDR3 contains 16 residues. Germline V gene sequence: CDR1 SGHTA, CDR2 FQGNSA. With 0 bases clipped from V and 0 bases from J, the junction kept 3 bases outside the gene matches. The CDR3 loop is CASSLAPAGSTDTQYF. CDR3 sequence (DNA): TGTGCCAGCAGCTTAGCGCCAGCGGGGAGCACAGATACGCAGTATTTT.

The chain is built from TRBV9 and TRBJ2-2; 11 bases fit TRBD1. CDR3 size: 16 residues. The trim removed 4 bases at V and 10 bases at J, leaving 12 bases unmatched. Germline V gives CDR1 SGDLS, CDR2 YYNGEE. In DNA form, the CDR3 reads TGTGCCAGCAGCATATTTGGACAGGGGGCCGGCGAGGAGCTGTTTTTT. Translated: CASSIFGQGAGEELFF.

This chain connects TRBV21-1 to TRBJ1-4; the DNA was not used to check the table's D call, TRBD1. TRBV21-1 is given as a pseudogene. The CDR3 contains 17 residues. The CDR3 region has the DNA TGTGCCAGCAGCTTGTGGGGGGACAGGGGGCCTTTGGAAAAACTGTTTTTT. Protein product: CASSLWGDRGPLEKLFF.